These 29 T cell receptor beta chains came from one sample sequenced in a study of OX40 agonist ivuxolimab in advanced cancers. The protocol was immunoSEQ multiplex PCR, while the TCRdb copy is restricted to in-frame clones and leaves out a portion. The sample includes about 76,000 clones, approximately 85% of them seen just once. The sample in question was CD4+ or CD8+ T cells sorted from blood, obtained in a trial of the OX40 agonist ivuxolimab. The origin of the receptors is an adult with an advanced solid tumor such as melanoma, head and neck, liver or kidney cancer.

This rearrangement joins TRBV12-5 to TRBJ1-2, with D hard to call. V was shortened by 3 bases and J by 0 bases, with 8 bases between the two germline ends. The germline gives CDR1 LGHNT, CDR2 FRNRAP. This CDR3 region has 14 residues. CDR3 sequence reads: CASGFAGSNYGYTF. As DNA, the CDR3 is TGTGCTAGTGGTTTCGCCGGGTCTAACTATGGCTACACCTTC.

This sequence joins TRBV6-6 and TRBJ2-7; TRBD1 agrees at 11 bases. Germline V gene data show CDR1 as MNHNY and CDR2 as SVGAGI (reference sequence). The CDR3 is 15 amino acids. With 4 bases clipped from V and 5 bases from J, the junction kept 7 bases outside the gene matches. The chain's CDR3 is CASSSQDRGLHEQYF. The CDR3 DNA sequence: TGTGCCAGCAGTTCCCAGGACAGGGGGCTCCACGAGCAGTACTTC.

The chain uses TRBV15 and TRBJ2-2; 8 bases match TRBD2. The CDR3 has 12 residues. With 11 bases clipped from V and 1 base from J, the junction kept 0 bases outside the gene matches. Germline CDR1 reads LNHNV; CDR2 reads YYDKDF (reference sequence). In nucleotides, the CDR3 is TGTGCCGCGGGGGGGAACACCGGGGAGCTGTTTTTT. Its translation: CAAGGNTGELFF. The entire variable domain, with the rest obtained from reference TRBV15 and TRBJ2-2, is as follows: DAMVIQNPRYQVTQFGKPVTLSCSQTLNHNVMYWYQQKSSQAPKLLFHYYDKDFNNEADTPDNFQSRRPNTSFCFLDIRSPGLGDTAMYLCAAGGNTGELFFGEGSRLTVL.

The gene calls are TRBV11-3 and TRBJ1-2; 11 nucleotides agree with TRBD1. The CDR3 loop spans 15 amino acids. The germline V gene encodes CDR1 SGHNT and CDR2 YENEEA. V was clipped by 5 bases and J by 7 bases; unmatched bases: 9. CDR3 amino acids: CASSVKGQGASGYTF. The CDR3 nucleotides are TGTGCCAGCAGCGTAAAAGGACAGGGGGCGAGTGGCTACACCTTC.

As regards this clone: The junction departs from germline at one end; a sequencing error may be responsible. The chain employs TRBV6-5 and TRBJ1-5, with 8 positions matching TRBD1. The CDR3 covers 14 residues. CDR1 and CDR2 from the germline V gene are MNHEY and SVGAGI. The CDR3: CAISDQGAGQPQHF. CDR3 coding DNA: TGTGCCATCAGTGACCAGGGGGCCGGCCAGCCCCAGCATTTT.

The CDR3 DNA reads as TGTGCCAGCAGTGAACTAGCGGATTTAGAGCAGTACTTC. As protein: CASSELADLEQYF. This rearrangement joins TRBV2 to TRBJ2-7; 7 nucleotides agree with TRBD2. The CDR3 is 13 residues long. Trimming removed 2 bases from V and 7 bases from J; junction bases left unmatched: 5. Per germline, CDR1 SNHLY and CDR2 FYNNEI.

This clone was observed once. The chain uses TRBV4-3 and TRBJ2-1, with D unresolved. Germline-derived CDR1 and CDR2 are LGHNA and YSLEER. The CDR3 sequence is 13 residues long. Trimming cost V 0 bases and J 9 bases, with 9 bases left between them. The CDR3 here is CASSQEAVSEQFF. CDR3 in DNA: TGCGCCAGCAGCCAAGAGGCGGTGAGTGAGCAGTTCTTC.

V is TRBV11-2 and J is TRBJ2-1; TRBD2 matches 11 bases. CDR1 and CDR2 from the germline V gene are SGHAT and FQNNGV. With 5 bases clipped from V and 8 bases from J, the junction kept 20 bases outside the gene matches. The CDR3 runs 19 residues. CDR3 DNA: TGTGCCAGCAGCCGAACCACTAGCGGGAGAGGTGTGTTTTCGTATGAGCAGTTCTTC. It translates to CASSRTTSGRGVFSYEQFF. Combining the CDR3 with reference TRBV11-2 and TRBJ2-1 gives the whole variable domain EAGVAQSPRYKIIEKRQSVAFWCNPISGHATLYWYQQILGQGPKLLIQFQNNGVVDDSQLPKDRFSAERLKGVDSTLKIQPAKLEDSAVYLCASSRTTSGRGVFSYEQFFGPGTRLTVL.

The CDR3, as DNA: TGTGCTAGTGGTCAAAGTCGGGATGAGCAGTTCTTC. It translates to CASGQSRDEQFF. The chain recombines TRBV12-5 with TRBJ2-1, with unresolved D. Germline V CDR1 and CDR2: LGHNT, FRNRAP. V gave up 5 bases and J gave up 8 bases, with 10 bases separating them. The CDR3 is 12 amino acids.

The rearrangement joins TRBV9 to TRBJ2-3, with TRBD2 matching over 9 bases. V lost 3 bases, J lost 0 bases, and 8 bases stayed unmatched. Germline assignment: CDR1 SGDLS and CDR2 YYNGEE. The CDR3 contains 17 residues. CDR3 sequence (DNA): TGTGCCAGCAGCGAGGCGGGGGGGGGCACTAGCACAGATACGCAGTATTTT. It encodes CASSEAGGGTSTDTQYF.

V and J are TRBV11-2 and TRBJ1-1, with no clear D. Germline V gene data show CDR1 as SGHAT and CDR2 as FQNNGV. Trimming took off 5 bases at V and 10 bases at J, with 17 bases between the two ends. The CDR3 covers 13 residues. This CDR3 is CASSLALLGGAFF. The CDR3 nucleotides are TGTGCCAGCAGCCTGGCCCTTCTTGGTGGAGCTTTCTTT.

This chain connects TRBV5-6 to TRBJ2-5, with D perhaps TRBD1 or TRBD2 (6 bases each). CDR1 and CDR2 from the germline V gene are SGHDT and YYEEEE. The CDR3 length is 15 residues. V was clipped by 4 bases and J by 4 bases, with 17 bases between them. Here the CDR3 reads CASSQAGKGGETQYF. The CDR3 nucleotides read TGTGCCAGCAGCCAGGCGGGAAAGGGGGGAGAGACCCAGTACTTC.

The chain uses TRBV10-3 and TRBJ1-1, with 9 bases aligning to TRBD1. The CDR3 contains 16 residues. The ends lost 6 bases at V and 2 bases at J; junction bases unmatched: 10. CDR1 and CDR2 from the germline V gene are ENHRY and SYGVKD. The chain's CDR3 is CAIRTGQGRLNTEAFF. The CDR3 coding sequence is TGTGCCATCAGAACCGGACAGGGGCGCTTAAACACTGAAGCTTTCTTT.

V gene TRBV5-6 combines with J gene TRBJ1-1; TRBD1 is a possible D gene (6 bases). Germline V CDR1 and CDR2: SGHDT, YYEEEE. The V end lost 4 bases, the J end lost 2 bases, and 15 bases lay between the germline ends. This CDR3 spans 15 amino acids. The CDR3 DNA reads TGTGCCAGCAGCGGCGGGACACGAGCTAACACTGAAGCTTTCTTT. Its translation: CASSGGTRANTEAFF.

The CDR3 reads CASSGSISYEQYF. CDR3 coding DNA: TGCGCCAGCAGCGGATCTATATCCTACGAGCAGTACTTC. The rearrangement links TRBV5-1 to TRBJ2-7; the D is unclear. V lost 4 bases to trimming and J lost 1 base, with 9 bases between them. The CDR3 spans 13 residues. Germline CDR1 and CDR2: SGHRS and YFSETQ.

The V and J genes are TRBV5-1 and TRBJ1-3, with TRBD1 identical over 9 bases. The ends lost 4 bases at V and 5 bases at J; junction bases unmatched: 7. The germline V gene encodes CDR1 SGHRS and CDR2 YFSETQ. This CDR3 contains 15 residues. For the CDR3, the DNA is TGCGCCAGCAGCGCAACCGGGACAGGGAGAAACACCATATATTTT. Translation: CASSATGTGRNTIYF.

A few counts support this clone. Here the CDR3 DNA reads TGCGCCAGCAGCTTGGAGTCAGACGATGGCTACACCTTC. Translation: CASSLESDDGYTF. V is TRBV5-1 and J is TRBJ1-2; D is unclear. The germline V gene has CDR1 SGHRS and CDR2 YFSETQ. The ends were cut back, 0 bases at V and 6 bases at J, with 9 bases in the middle. The CDR3 runs 13 residues.

V usage is TRBV19 and J usage is TRBJ2-1; no definite D call. CDR1 and CDR2 (germline): LNHDA, SQIVND (reference sequence). The CDR3 length is 15 residues. Trimming removed 5 bases at V and 0 bases at J, with 11 bases between. The CDR3 here is CASSSARYSYNEQFF. The CDR3 nucleotides are TGTGCCAGTAGTTCAGCGCGCTACTCCTACAATGAGCAGTTCTTC.

The chain links TRBV19 to TRBJ1-5, with D unresolved. The CDR3 covers 18 residues. Germline V CDR1 and CDR2: LNHDA, SQIVND (reference sequence). Trimming stripped 0 bases from V and 2 bases from J, with 17 bases between. The CDR3 sequence is CASSIDPPRLRGNQPQHF. Written as DNA, the CDR3 is TGTGCCAGTAGTATAGATCCCCCCCGCCTCCGGGGCAATCAGCCCCAGCATTTT.

This clone came up once. The rearrangement links TRBV19 to TRBJ2-5; D is undetermined. This CDR3 is 12 amino acids long. Germline assignment: CDR1 LNHDA and CDR2 SQIVND (reference sequence). V shed 5 bases and J shed 7 bases, with 11 bases lying between them. The CDR3 is CASSADQRTQYF. CDR3 bases: TGTGCCAGTAGTGCAGACCAGCGGACCCAGTACTTC.

The chain carries TRBV6-1 and TRBJ2-5; 7 bases fit TRBD1. The germline V gene has CDR1 MNHNS and CDR2 SASEGT. Trimming took 9 bases from V and 1 from J; bases not matched to a gene: 2. The CDR3 totals 12 residues. The CDR3 reads CASSGGQETQYF. As DNA, the CDR3 is TGTGCCAGTTCAGGGGGCCAAGAGACCCAGTACTTC.

This CDR3 is CAWRNERGADTQYF. Here the CDR3 DNA reads TGTGCCTGGAGAAATGAGCGGGGTGCGGATACGCAGTATTTT. The chain links TRBV30 to TRBJ2-3; 7 nucleotides align to TRBD2. V shed 3 bases and J 6 bases; nucleotides not matched to a gene: 9. The CDR3 totals 14 residues. Per the germline V gene, CDR1 is GTSNPN and CDR2 is SVGIG (reference sequence).

The rearrangement joins TRBV6-5 to TRBJ1-1; TRBD1 might be the D (6 bases). The CDR3 contains 14 residues. Trimming removed 5 bases from V and 4 bases from J, with 14 bases in between. Germline V CDR1 and CDR2: MNHEY, SVGAGI. CDR3 protein: CASSPFRGTTEAFF. DNA of the CDR3: TGTGCCAGCAGTCCTTTTAGGGGGACCACTGAAGCTTTCTTT.

This chain uses TRBV4-1 with TRBJ1-5; D unclear. From germline, CDR1 is MGHRA and CDR2 YSYEKL. With 2 bases removed from V and 1 base from J, the gap between germline ends came to 3 bases. The CDR3 is made up of 13 amino acids. For the CDR3, the DNA is TGCGCCAGCAGCCAACCCAGCAATCAGCCCCAGCATTTT. Its translation: CASSQPSNQPQHF.

The CDR3 DNA reads TGTGCCAGCAGTACCTTCAATCTTGGGACTGAAGCTTTCTTT. Its protein product is CASSTFNLGTEAFF. The chain employs TRBV9 and TRBJ1-1; D is uncertain. Germline lookup yields CDR1 SGDLS and CDR2 YYNGEE. The CDR3 covers 14 residues. With 5 bases removed from V and 5 bases from J, the gap between germline ends came to 16 bases.

This sequence joins TRBV2 and TRBJ2-4; D is unresolved. V lost 1 base and J 1 base, leaving 17 bases between the germline ends. Per the germline V gene, CDR1 is SNHLY and CDR2 is FYNNEI. CDR3 length: 18 amino acids. The CDR3 is CASSEEVVAGTAKNIQYF. CDR3 bases: TGTGCCAGCAGTGAAGAGGTGGTAGCTGGAACGGCCAAAAACATTCAGTACTTC.

The chain employs TRBV18 and TRBJ2-2; D is ambiguous. There are 15 residues in the CDR3. The V gene's germline CDR1 is KGHSH and CDR2 LQKENI. V shed 6 bases and J shed 3 bases, with 14 bases lying between them. CDR3 amino acids: CASSDIILHTGELFF. The CDR3 DNA reads TGTGCCAGCTCCGATATAATACTTCACACCGGGGAGCTGTTTTTT.

The chain links TRBV9 to TRBJ1-3; D call uncertain. The CDR3 runs to 16 residues. V was pared by 0 bases and J by 0 bases, with 10 bases between. Germline V lookup: CDR1 SGDLS, CDR2 YYNGEE. The CDR3 loop is CASSVDAGNSGNTIYF. The CDR3 DNA reads TGTGCCAGCAGCGTAGATGCAGGAAACTCTGGAAACACCATATATTTT.

The chain links TRBV7-6 to TRBJ2-3, with 11 nucleotides matching TRBD2. The V gene's germline CDR1 is SGHVS and CDR2 FNYEAQ. V lost 1 base to trimming and J lost 0 bases; unmatched junction nucleotides: 6. CDR3 length: 18 residues. The CDR3 DNA reads as TGTGCCAGCAGCTTAGGGCTAGCGGGGGGCTCTAGCACAGATACGCAGTATTTT. It encodes CASSLGLAGGSSTDTQYF.